The present TCR beta chain was sequenced within a study of response to subunit inactivated influenza vaccine. Study-level results: It was the authors' suggestion that each seasonal influenza vaccination recruits few new T cells.

This clonotype has more than one count but fewer than ten. Antigen unknown. A read error may produce the germline difference seen at one junction end. This CDR3 has 11 amino acids. Germline values: CDR1 SEHNR, CDR2 FQNEAQ (reference sequence). MiXCR, applied by TCRdb to the RT-PCR reads, yields one record per CDR3 protein. The sample consists of around 200,000 distinct CDR3 sequences, around 12% of them appearing once. This sample was also put to use in a study of T cells expressing NK-cell markers. That investigation notes: Beta-chain TCR cDNA was generated via 5'RACE template switching with UMIs. It was sorted CD3+CD56+NKG2C+, CD3+CD56+NKG2C- and CD3+CD56-NKG2C+ T cells that supplied the TCR beta repertoires. The same clonotypes also predominated in the CD3+CD56-NKG2C+ fraction of a handful of donors.

This chain connects TRBV7-9 to TRBJ1-1, with 9 bases fitting TRBD1. The clonotype comes from a man aged 45-65 years who received an inactivated influenza vaccine. The sample here was CD8+ T cells sorted from PBMCs, taken 11 to 12 days after vaccination. This chain's CDR3 is CASSLGTGVIF. DNA of the CDR3: TGTGCCAGCAGCTTAGGGACAGGGGTCATCTTT.